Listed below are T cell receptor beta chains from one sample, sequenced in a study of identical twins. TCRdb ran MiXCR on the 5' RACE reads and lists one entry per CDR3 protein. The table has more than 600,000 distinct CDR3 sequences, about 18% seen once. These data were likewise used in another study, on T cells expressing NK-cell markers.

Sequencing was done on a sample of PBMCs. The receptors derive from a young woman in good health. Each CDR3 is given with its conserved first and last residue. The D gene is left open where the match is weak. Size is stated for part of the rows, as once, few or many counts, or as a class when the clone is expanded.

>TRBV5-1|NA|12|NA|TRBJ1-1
TGCGCCAGCAGCTTGAAAGGGAGCGAAGCTTTCTTT
CASSLKGSEAFF
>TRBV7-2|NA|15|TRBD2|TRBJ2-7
TGTGCCAGCAGCTTCAGCGGGAGTACTTCCTACGAGCAGTACTTC
CASSFSGSTSYEQYF
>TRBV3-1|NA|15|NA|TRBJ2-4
TGTGCCAGCAGCCAAGAAGGTAGGGGGATCGACATTCAGTACTTC
CASSQEGRGIDIQYF
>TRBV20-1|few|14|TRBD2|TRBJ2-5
TGCAGTGCTTCCGGGACTAGCGGCCAAGAGACCCAGTACTTC
CSASGTSGQETQYF
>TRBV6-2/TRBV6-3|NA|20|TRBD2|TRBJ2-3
TGTGCCAGCAGTTCCGCAACCGGACTAGCGGGGGCCAGGCACACAGATACGCAGTATTTT
CASSSATGLAGARHTDTQYF
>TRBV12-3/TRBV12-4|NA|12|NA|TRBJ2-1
TGTGCCAGCAGTTTATCACACCCTGAGCAGTTCTTC
CASSLSHPEQFF
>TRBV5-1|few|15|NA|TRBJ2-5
TGCGCCAGCAGCTTGGCCAATGAGCGGCAACTCCCCCAGTACTTC
CASSLANERQLPQYF
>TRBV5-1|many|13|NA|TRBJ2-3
TGCGCCAGCAGCTTGCAGGGAGGAGATACGCAGTATTTT
CASSLQGGDTQYF
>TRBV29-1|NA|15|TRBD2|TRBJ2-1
TGCAGCGTCCTGACTAGCGGGGGGCCAACCGGTGAGCAGTTCTTC
CSVLTSGGPTGEQFF
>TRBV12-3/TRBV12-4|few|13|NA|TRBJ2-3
TGTGCCAGCCTTAACGGAGGCACAGATACGCAGTATTTT
CASLNGGTDTQYF
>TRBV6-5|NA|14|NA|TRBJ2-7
TGTGCCAGCAGTTACGGCGGCACTAGATACGAGCAGTACTTC
CASSYGGTRYEQYF
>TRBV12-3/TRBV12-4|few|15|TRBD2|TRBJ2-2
TGTGCCAGCACCCCGGGACTAGCGGTTCCCGGGGAGCTGTTTTTT
CASTPGLAVPGELFF
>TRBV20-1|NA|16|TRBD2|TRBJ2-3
TGCAGTGCTAGGGGGGGGACTAGCGTAAACACAGATACGCAGTATTTT
CSARGGTSVNTDTQYF
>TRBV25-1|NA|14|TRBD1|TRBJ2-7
TGTGCCAGCAGTGTGACAGGGGACTCCTACGAGCAGTACTTC
CASSVTGDSYEQYF
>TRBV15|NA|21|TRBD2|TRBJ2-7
TGTGCCACCAGCAGAGATCGGTTAGGGGGACTAGCGGGAGGGCCAAACTACGAGCAGTACTTC
CATSRDRLGGLAGGPNYEQYF
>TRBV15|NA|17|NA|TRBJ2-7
TGTGCCACCAGCAGAGATCCCCCCCGGTTAAGCTCCTACGAGCAGTACTTC
CATSRDPPRLSSYEQYF
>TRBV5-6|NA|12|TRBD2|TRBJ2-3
TGTGCCAGCAGCTCAAGGACTAGGGCCGGGTATTTT
CASSSRTRAGYF
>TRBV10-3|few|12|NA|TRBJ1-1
TGTGCCACCGACGGGAGGAGATCTGAAGCTTTCTTT
CATDGRRSEAFF
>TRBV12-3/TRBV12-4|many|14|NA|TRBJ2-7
TGTGCCAGCAGTCCTCCGGGACACCTCTACGAGCAGTACTTC
CASSPPGHLYEQYF
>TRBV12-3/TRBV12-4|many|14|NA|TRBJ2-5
TGTGCCAGCAGTTTAGTCCTAGGGCAAGAGACCCAGTACTTC
CASSLVLGQETQYF
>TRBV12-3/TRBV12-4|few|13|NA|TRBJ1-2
TGTGCCAGCAACAAGAGGGAGGCAAGTGGCTACACCTTC
CASNKREASGYTF
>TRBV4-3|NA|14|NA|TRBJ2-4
TGCGCCAGCAGCCAAACCTGGGCCAAAAACATTCAGTACTTC
CASSQTWAKNIQYF
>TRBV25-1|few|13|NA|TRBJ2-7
TGTGCCAGCAGTGAATACCCCCCCACGCCAAAGTACTTC
CASSEYPPTPKYF
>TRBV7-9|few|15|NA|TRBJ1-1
TGTGCCAGCAGCTTAGCACAGTTTCGGAACACTGAAGCTTTCTTT
CASSLAQFRNTEAFF